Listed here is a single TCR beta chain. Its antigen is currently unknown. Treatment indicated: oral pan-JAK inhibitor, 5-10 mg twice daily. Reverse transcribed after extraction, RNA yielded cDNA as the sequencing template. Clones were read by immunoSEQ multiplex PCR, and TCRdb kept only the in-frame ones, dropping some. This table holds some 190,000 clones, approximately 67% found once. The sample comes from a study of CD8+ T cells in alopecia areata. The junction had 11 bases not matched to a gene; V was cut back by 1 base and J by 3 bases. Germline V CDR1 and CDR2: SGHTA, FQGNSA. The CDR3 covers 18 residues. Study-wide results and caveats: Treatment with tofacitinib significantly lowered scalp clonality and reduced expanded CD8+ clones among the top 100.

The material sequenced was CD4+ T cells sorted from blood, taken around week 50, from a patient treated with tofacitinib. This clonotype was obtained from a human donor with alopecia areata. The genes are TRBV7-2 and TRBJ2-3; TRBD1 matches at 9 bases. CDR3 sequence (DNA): TGTGCCAGCAGCTTAGGAGACCTGGGACAGGGATTAACAGATACGCAGTATTTT. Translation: CASSLGDLGQGLTDTQYF.